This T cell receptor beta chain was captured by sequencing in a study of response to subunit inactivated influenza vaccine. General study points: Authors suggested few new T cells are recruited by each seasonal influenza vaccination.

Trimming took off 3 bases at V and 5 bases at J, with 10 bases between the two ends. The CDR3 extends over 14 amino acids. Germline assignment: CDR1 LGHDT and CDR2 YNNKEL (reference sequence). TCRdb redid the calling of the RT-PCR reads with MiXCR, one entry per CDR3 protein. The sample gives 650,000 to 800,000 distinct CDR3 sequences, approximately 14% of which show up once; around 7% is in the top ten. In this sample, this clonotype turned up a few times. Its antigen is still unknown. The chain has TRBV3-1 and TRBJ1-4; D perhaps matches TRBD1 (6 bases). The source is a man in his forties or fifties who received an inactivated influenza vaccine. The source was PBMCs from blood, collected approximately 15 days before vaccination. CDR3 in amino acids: CASSHGTINEKLFF. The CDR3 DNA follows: TGTGCCAGCAGCCACGGGACAATAAATGAAAAACTGTTTTTT.